The entry that follows covers one TCR beta chain sequence. The data originate from a study of control samples from healthy donors and cancer patients. CDR3 length: 19 residues. Per germline, CDR1 MNHEY and CDR2 SMNVEV (reference sequence). The V segment lost 5 bases and the J segment 2 bases; nucleotides outside the gene matches: 20. Data came from immunoSEQ multiplex PCR; TCRdb stores just in-frame clones and leaves some out. The sample records 180,000 or so clones, 93% being singletons. This TCR was recovered from a woman aged 55 to 70 in good health. This chain links TRBV27 with TRBJ2-5; TRBD2 agrees at 7 bases. Sample: blood. The CDR3 nucleotides are TGTGCCAGCAGTCCGCCTGCGGGGGTAATAACGTTAGGGCAAGAGACCCAGTACTTC. Amino acids: CASSPPAGVITLGQETQYF.